This note documents a single T cell receptor beta chain sequence. These data belong to a study of blood T cell repertoires in COVID-19. Study background: The study drew acute and convalescent COVID-19 samples from the United States, Italy and Spain.

Source study methods: Counts of nucleated cells, estimated from reference gene primer amplification, were obtained. Libraries were prepared by immunoSEQ multiplex PCR; TCRdb keeps only in-frame clonotypes and omits some of them. The V and J calls and the clone size are those of that table, but D and trimming were determined from the DNA. The table shows 200,000 or so clones, with approximately 90% occurring only once. The V segment lost 7 bases and the J segment 7 bases; nucleotides outside the gene matches: 6. Germline CDR1 is MDHEN and CDR2 is SYDVKM. The CDR3 contains 14 residues. This chain uses TRBV28 with TRBJ1-4, with 10 nucleotides matching TRBD1. This clonotype originated in a man in his 70s with active or convalescent COVID-19. Sample: peripheral blood. CDR3 DNA sequence: TGTGCCAGCACCCCGGGACAGGGGAGTGAAAAACTGTTTTTT. Protein product: CASTPGQGSEKLFF.